Shown below are 11 T cell receptor beta chains from a single sample sequenced in a study of CD8 T cells in ankylosing spondylitis. TCRdb ran MiXCR on the 5' RACE reads and lists one entry per CDR3 protein. This sample has roughly 150,000 distinct CDR3 sequences, with 9.8% found just once. The material sequenced was blood, either unsorted or a sorted T cell fraction (not recorded which). Receptor source: a female donor with ankylosing spondylitis or in good health (not recorded which).

This clonotype appeared many times. This chain uses TRBV12-3 or TRBV12-4 with TRBJ1-1; the D is unclear. Trimming shortened V by 7 bases and J by 10 bases, and 13 bases separated the two germline ends. This CDR3 region has 11 residues. CDR3 DNA: TGTGCCAGCATCTTGTCGGGAAGAGCTTTCTTT. Amino acids: CASILSGRAFF.

This clonotype was detected many times. The rearrangement links TRBV7-9 to TRBJ2-1; perhaps TRBD2 as D (6 bases). The germline CDR1 and CDR2 sequences are SEHNR and FQNEAQ (reference sequence). V shed 5 bases and J shed 5 bases, with 13 bases lying between them. There are 14 residues in the CDR3. The CDR3 reads CASSPWTTNNEQFF. CDR3 nucleotide sequence: TGTGCCAGCAGCCCTTGGACTACCAACAATGAGCAGTTCTTC.

This sequence joins TRBV29-1 and TRBJ1-1; D is possibly TRBD1 (6 bases). The CDR3 runs to 14 residues. Per germline, CDR1 SQVTM and CDR2 ANQGSEA. V was trimmed by 8 bases and J by 2 bases, leaving 18 bases between them. CDR3: CSIRGGFGNTEAFF. CDR3 sequence (DNA): TGCAGCATCCGCGGGGGCTTTGGAAACACTGAAGCTTTCTTT. The full variable domain, rest sourced from reference TRBV29-1 and TRBJ1-1, is SAVISQKPSRDICQRGTSLTIQCQVDSQVTMMFWYRQQPGQSLTLIATANQGSEATYESGFVIDKFPISRPNLTFSTLTVSNMSPEDSSIYLCSIRGGFGNTEAFFGQGTRLTVV.

The chain carries TRBV7-2 and TRBJ2-7; 10 bases are shared with TRBD2. Germline V lookup: CDR1 SGHTA, CDR2 FQGNSA. Unmatched junction bases numbered 7, after V lost 5 bases and J lost 6 bases. This CDR3 comprises 14 residues. The CDR3 here is CASSHGTSGTEQYF. In DNA, the CDR3 is TGTGCCAGCAGCCATGGCACTAGCGGGACCGAGCAGTACTTC.

This clonotype was observed a handful of times. DNA of the CDR3: TGTGCCAGCAGTCTAACTAGGTACACCGGGGAGCTGTTTTTT. Its protein is CASSLTRYTGELFF. V usage is TRBV12-3 or TRBV12-4 and J usage is TRBJ2-2; D is possibly TRBD2 (5 bases). The CDR3 consists of 14 residues. V lost 5 bases, J lost 3 bases, and 10 bases lay in between.

This clonotype has a handful of counts. This rearrangement joins TRBV9 to TRBJ1-1, with D possibly TRBD1 on 5 matching bases. CDR1 SGDLS and CDR2 YYNGEE come from the germline V gene. Trimming took off 3 bases at V and 4 bases at J, with 13 bases between the two ends. This CDR3 has 14 amino acids. CDR3 residues: CASSAGGGITEAFF. CDR3 sequence (DNA): TGTGCCAGCAGCGCCGGGGGGGGGATCACTGAAGCTTTCTTT.

Ten or more counts support this clonotype. This chain joins TRBV4-3 and TRBJ2-5; 7 bases match TRBD2. V lost 0 bases and J lost 3; bases outside the gene matches: 7. Germline V CDR1 and CDR2: LGHNA, YSLEER. This CDR3 is built from 16 residues. The CDR3 DNA sequence: TGCGCCAGCAGCCAAGACGCGGGCGGGAGAGAAGAGACCCAGTACTTC. It is translated as CASSQDAGGREETQYF.

This clonotype was counted a few times. Here the CDR3 DNA reads TGTGCCAGCACCATGCGGGGGATAGGCGAGCAGTACTTC. This translates into CASTMRGIGEQYF. The V and J genes are TRBV6-2 or TRBV6-3 and TRBJ2-7; TRBD2 matches 7 bases. With V trimmed by 7 bases and J by 6 bases, 9 bases remained unmatched. Germline V gene lookup returns CDR1 MNHEY and CDR2 SVGEGT. The CDR3 totals 13 residues.

This clonotype was counted between two and nine times. The chain has TRBV19 and TRBJ2-7; D unclear. Germline lookup yields CDR1 LNHDA and CDR2 SQIVND (reference sequence). This CDR3 comprises 13 residues. The V end lost 4 bases, the J end lost 6 bases, and 13 bases lay between the germline ends. The CDR3 loop is CASSTLILGEQYF. CDR3 bases: TGTGCCAGTAGTACCCTAATCCTGGGCGAGCAGTACTTC.

This clonotype was seen repeatedly, ten times or more. The CDR3 here is CSALRDTKREQYF. In DNA, the CDR3 is TGCAGCGCCCTCCGGGACACGAAGAGGGAGCAGTACTTC. The chain carries TRBV29-1 and TRBJ2-7; maybe TRBD1 (6 bases). Trimming pared 7 bases from V and 7 bases from J, leaving 20 bases between. The germline CDR1 and CDR2 sequences are SQVTM and ANQGSEA. This CDR3 is built from 13 residues.

The chain recombines TRBV2 with TRBJ2-3, with 10 nucleotides matching TRBD2. Per germline, CDR1 SNHLY and CDR2 FYNNEI. The CDR3 is 15 residues long. V trimming: 3 bases; J trimming: 3 bases; junction bases outside the gene matches: 3. CDR3 region: CASSEGTSATDTQYF. In nucleotides, the CDR3 is TGTGCCAGCAGTGAGGGGACTAGCGCTACAGATACGCAGTATTTT.